The T cell receptor beta chain described here comes from a study of resident and recirculating memory T cells in vitiligo. A note on this clone: Germline and junction disagree at one end, which may indicate a read error.

This CDR3 is built from 15 residues. Germline V CDR1 and CDR2: SGHDN, FVKESK. Generated by immunoSEQ multiplex PCR, the TCRdb table keeps only in-frame clones and is missing some. Counted here are about 42,000 clones, 80% to 95% occurring once; the ten biggest clones make up 4.5% to 5%. The receptor's source is a male donor with vitiligo. The chain has TRBV14 and TRBJ1-1, with 10 bases lining up with TRBD1. The specimen sequenced was blood. The CDR3 loop is CASSQPGTGAIRLSF. The CDR3 DNA follows: TGTGCCAGCAGCCAGCCCGGGACAGGGGCAATCAGACTTTCTTTT. Full variable domain (remainder filled in from reference TRBV14 and TRBJ1-1): EAGVTQFPSHSVIEKGQTVTLRCDPISGHDNLYWYRRVMGKEIKFLLHFVKESKQDESGMPNNRFLAERTGGTYSTLKVQPAELEDSGVYFCASSQPGTGAIRLSFGQGTRLTVV.